This entry lists 27 T cell receptor beta chains sequenced from one sample in a study of shared clonotypes between healthy human individuals. Assay used: immunoSEQ multiplex PCR; TCRdb lists only in-frame clones, some missing. The table shows about half a million clones, with 79% occurring only once. The sample comprised PBMCs. Every receptor here comes from a woman aged 40 to 50 in good health. Some clones in this sample may be carry-over from other donors' samples.

This clone was found once. V is TRBV28 and J is TRBJ1-5; TRBD1 agrees at 7 bases. Trimming at V came to 5 bases and at J to 0 bases, leaving 7 bases not matched to a gene. There are 16 residues in the CDR3. Looked up from germline, CDR1 is MDHEN and CDR2 is SYDVKM. The chain's CDR3 is CASSQQGLYSNQPQHF. CDR3 sequence (DNA): TGTGCCAGCAGTCAACAGGGGCTATATAGCAATCAGCCCCAGCATTTT.

The V call is TRBV7-3, the J call TRBJ2-1; D gene unclear. CDR1 is SGHTA, CDR2 FQGTGA, per germline. The V gene lost 5 bases and the J gene lost 4 bases, with 9 bases spanning the gap. The CDR3 contains 13 residues. The CDR3 reads CASSASKYNEQFF. The CDR3 nucleotides are TGTGCCAGCAGCGCCTCCAAGTACAATGAGCAGTTCTTC. Full variable domain (outside the CDR3, taken from reference TRBV7-3 and TRBJ2-1): GAGVSQTPSNKVTEKGKYVELRCDPISGHTALYWYRQSLGQGPEFLIYFQGTGAADDSGLPNDRFFAVRPEGSVSTLKIQRTERGDSAVYLCASSASKYNEQFFGPGTRLTVL.

The rearrangement links TRBV5-5 to TRBJ2-7, with a possible D match to TRBD2 (6 bases). Per the germline V gene, CDR1 is SGHKS and CDR2 is YYEKEE (reference sequence). Trimming took 0 bases from V and 6 from J, leaving 16 bases between them. The CDR3 loop spans 15 amino acids. The CDR3 loop reads CASSLAVGGDGEQYF. CDR3 DNA: TGTGCCAGCAGCTTGGCAGTTGGAGGGGACGGCGAGCAGTACTTC.

The V gene is TRBV7-2, the J gene TRBJ2-1; 7 bases agree with TRBD2. The junction had 8 bases not matched to a gene; V was cut back by 8 bases and J by 4 bases. Germline loops: CDR1 SGHTA, CDR2 FQGNSA. CDR3 length equals 14 residues. CDR3 residues: CASEAGRAYNEQFF. Written as DNA, the CDR3 is TGTGCCAGCGAAGCGGGGCGGGCTTACAATGAGCAGTTCTTC. The whole variable domain, filled in from reference TRBV7-2 and TRBJ2-1, reads GAGVSQSPSNKVTEKGKDVELRCDPISGHTALYWYRQSLGQGLEFLIYFQGNSAPDKSGLPSDRFSAERTGGSVSTLTIQRTQQEDSAVYLCASEAGRAYNEQFFGPGTRLTVL.

The chain employs TRBV28 and TRBJ1-1; D remains unclear. Germline CDR1 and CDR2: MDHEN and SYDVKM. The CDR3 runs 9 residues. CDR3 bases: TGTCCTCTGAACACTGAAGCTTTCTTT. It codes for CPLNTEAFF.

The gene calls are TRBV7-9 and TRBJ2-7; a possible D gene is TRBD1 (6 bases). Germline V gene sequence: CDR1 SEHNR, CDR2 FQNEAQ (reference sequence). V gave up 5 bases and J gave up 0 bases, with 11 bases separating them. The CDR3 runs to 14 residues. The CDR3 is CASSPQGPSYEQYF. The CDR3 DNA reads as TGTGCCAGCAGCCCACAGGGACCCTCCTACGAGCAGTACTTC.

The rearrangement joins TRBV18 to TRBJ2-3; D possibly corresponds to TRBD1 (6 bases). In germline, CDR1 is KGHSH, CDR2 LQKENI. V lost 4 bases and J 2 bases, leaving 22 bases between the germline ends. CDR3 length: 18 amino acids. CDR3 sequence: CASSHDSQGRLDTDTQYF. CDR3 DNA: TGTGCCAGCTCACACGATTCCCAGGGGAGACTCGACACAGATACGCAGTATTTT.

This clone was detected only a few times. The gene calls are TRBV6-1 and TRBJ2-7; the D is unclear. CDR3 length: 14 residues. Per germline, CDR1 MNHNS and CDR2 SASEGT. V gave up 7 bases and J gave up 2 bases, with 15 bases separating them. CDR3: CASKGFRLAYEQYF. DNA for the CDR3: TGTGCCAGCAAAGGTTTCAGACTCGCCTACGAGCAGTACTTC.

V usage is TRBV28 and J usage is TRBJ1-4, with 7 bases lining up with TRBD1. This CDR3 is 14 amino acids long. The V gene's germline CDR1 is MDHEN and CDR2 SYDVKM. The V gene end was trimmed by 6 bases and the J gene end by 11 bases; junction bases not matched to a gene: 12. The CDR3 sequence: CASRPDREVDKLFF. In DNA form, the CDR3 reads TGTGCCAGCAGACCCGACAGGGAGGTCGACAAACTGTTTTTT.

The rearrangement links TRBV10-3 to TRBJ2-6; tentatively, D is TRBD1 (6 bases). Deletions cut 8 bases from V and 0 bases from J, with 17 bases between. Looked up from germline, CDR1 is ENHRY and CDR2 is SYGVKD. This CDR3 comprises 17 residues. CDR3 residues: CAIREGVLNSGANVLTF. The CDR3 nucleotides are TGTGCCATCCGCGAGGGGGTTCTCAACTCTGGGGCCAACGTCCTGACTTTC.

The chain employs TRBV10-3 and TRBJ1-2; 9 positions agree with TRBD1. The CDR3 runs to 14 residues. V shed 6 bases and J 4 bases; nucleotides not matched to a gene: 6. From germline, CDR1 is ENHRY and CDR2 SYGVKD. DNA for the CDR3: TGTGCCATCAGGAGGGACAGGGCAAGCTATGGCTACACCTTC. Its protein is CAIRRDRASYGYTF.

The gene calls are TRBV18 and TRBJ1-1, with D maybe TRBD1 (5 bases). Between the trimmed V and J ends, which lost 6 bases and 7 bases, there was a span of 15 bases. CDR1 KGHSH and CDR2 LQKENI come from the germline V gene. This CDR3 has 13 amino acids. In nucleotides, the CDR3 is TGTGCCAGCTCTATTGGGACGGACCGTGAAGCTTTCTTT. Protein product: CASSIGTDREAFF.

The chain uses TRBV27 and TRBJ1-5, with 8 bases lining up with TRBD1. V was clipped by 5 bases and J by 7 bases; unmatched bases: 7. This CDR3 region has 14 residues. Germline lookup yields CDR1 MNHEY and CDR2 SMNVEV (reference sequence). This CDR3 is CASSIDRGWQPQHF. DNA for the CDR3: TGTGCCAGCAGTATCGACAGGGGATGGCAGCCCCAGCATTTT.

The chain has TRBV9 and TRBJ1-2, with D tentatively TRBD1 (6 bases). This CDR3 spans 12 amino acids. In germline, CDR1 is SGDLS, CDR2 YYNGEE. V lost 3 bases and J 7 bases, leaving 10 bases between the germline ends. The CDR3 DNA sequence: TGTGCCAGCAGCGGCTACAGGGTTGGCTACACCTTC. As protein: CASSGYRVGYTF.

V is TRBV28 and J is TRBJ2-4; D is unclear. Germline CDR1 and CDR2: MDHEN and SYDVKM. The V end was cut by 7 bases, the J end by 8 bases, with 12 bases between. The CDR3 covers 12 residues. CDR3 in amino acids: CASTRARDIQYF. The CDR3 coding sequence is TGTGCCAGCACTCGAGCAAGGGACATTCAGTACTTC.

The V call is TRBV7-2, the J call TRBJ1-2; D possibly corresponds to TRBD1 (5 bases). Germline CDR1 and CDR2: SGHTA and FQGNSA. The CDR3 has 17 residues. Trimming took 4 bases from V and 3 from J, leaving 21 bases between them. The CDR3 loop is CASSSTRQYRGDYGYTF. DNA of the CDR3: TGTGCCAGCAGCTCGACCCGACAGTACCGGGGAGACTATGGCTACACCTTC.

The chain has TRBV15 and TRBJ2-7, with TRBD2 matching over 12 bases. CDR3 size: 16 residues. The ends lost 5 bases at V and 5 bases at J; junction bases unmatched: 10. CDR1 and CDR2 from the germline V gene are LNHNV and YYDKDF (reference sequence). CDR3 loop: CATSGGRLAGVDEQYF. CDR3 nucleotides: TGTGCCACCAGCGGGGGGCGACTAGCGGGAGTCGACGAGCAGTACTTC. The whole variable domain, filled in from reference TRBV15 and TRBJ2-7, reads DAMVIQNPRYQVTQFGKPVTLSCSQTLNHNVMYWYQQKSSQAPKLLFHYYDKDFNNEADTPDNFQSRRPNTSFCFLDIRSPGLGDTAMYLCATSGGRLAGVDEQYFGPGTRLTVT.

The chain links TRBV28 to TRBJ1-2, with 8 bases fitting TRBD1. Trimming cost V 6 bases and J 6 bases; bases outside gene matches: 6. The CDR3 loop spans 13 amino acids. In germline, CDR1 is MDHEN, CDR2 SYDVKM. CDR3 amino acids: CASRVQGADGYTF. The DNA for the CDR3 is TGTGCCAGCAGGGTTCAGGGGGCGGATGGCTACACCTTC.

V is TRBV7-2 and J is TRBJ1-2; 9 nucleotides agree with TRBD1. This CDR3 contains 15 residues. V gave up 5 bases and J gave up 5 bases; unmatched junction bases: 9. Germline values: CDR1 SGHTA, CDR2 FQGNSA. Here the CDR3 DNA reads TGTGCCAGCAGCATTCCGGGACAGGGTGTTTATGGCTACACCTTC. Its protein is CASSIPGQGVYGYTF.

The rearrangement uses TRBV29-1 and TRBJ2-1; tentatively, D is TRBD1 or TRBD2 (7 bases each). Trimming left V 6 bases short and J 2 bases short, with 14 bases between. Germline assignment: CDR1 SQVTM and CDR2 ANQGSEA. The CDR3 runs 14 residues. Written as DNA, the CDR3 is TGCAGCGTGGCTCCAGGGGGGGCCTACAATGAGCAGTTCTTC. It encodes CSVAPGGAYNEQFF.

The chain combines TRBV10-3 with TRBJ2-2, with TRBD1 matching over 10 bases. The CDR3 runs 16 residues. Germline V lookup: CDR1 ENHRY, CDR2 SYGVKD. With 6 bases clipped from V and 6 bases from J, the junction kept 10 bases outside the gene matches. The CDR3 coding sequence is TGTGCCATCAGGGCAGACAGGGGGCGAGGTGCCGGGGAGCTGTTTTTT. This sequence encodes CAIRADRGRGAGELFF.

The chain couples TRBV11-2 to TRBJ2-1, with 11 bases identical to TRBD2. The germline V gene encodes CDR1 SGHAT and CDR2 FQNNGV. The ends lost 4 bases at V and 0 bases at J; junction bases unmatched: 5. The CDR3 is 17 amino acids. The CDR3 DNA follows: TGTGCCAGCAGCTCGGGACTAGCGGAGAGCTCCTACAATGAGCAGTTCTTC. Encoded protein: CASSSGLAESSYNEQFF. Variable domain in full (rest from reference TRBV11-2 and TRBJ2-1): EAGVAQSPRYKIIEKRQSVAFWCNPISGHATLYWYQQILGQGPKLLIQFQNNGVVDDSQLPKDRFSAERLKGVDSTLKIQPAKLEDSAVYLCASSSGLAESSYNEQFFGPGTRLTVL.

The chain employs TRBV5-6 and TRBJ2-5, with TRBD1 matching over 11 bases. The trim removed 0 bases at V and 5 bases at J, leaving 9 bases unmatched. This CDR3 has 17 amino acids. Germline CDR1 is SGHDT and CDR2 is YYEEEE. CDR3: CASSLALGQGGEETQYF. The CDR3 DNA follows: TGTGCCAGCAGCTTGGCCTTGGGACAGGGGGGGGAGGAGACCCAGTACTTC.

V gene TRBV28 combines with J gene TRBJ1-2; a possible D gene is TRBD1 (6 bases). This CDR3 has 15 amino acids. Germline V gives CDR1 MDHEN, CDR2 SYDVKM. Trimming removed 3 bases at V and 8 bases at J, with 19 bases between. CDR3 amino acids: CASSFRLFGGGGYTF. The CDR3 DNA reads TGTGCCAGCAGTTTCCGCCTATTTGGGGGGGGCGGCTACACCTTC.

Remarks on this clone: At one end the junction does not follow the germline gene, possibly because of a read error. V usage is TRBV7-7 and J usage is TRBJ1-3; D is undetermined. The CDR3 has 17 residues. Germline V CDR1 and CDR2: SSHAT, FNYEAQ (reference sequence). The CDR3 nucleotides read TGTGCTAGCAGCTTAGCCCCTCCATCAAGCTCTGGAAACACCATATATTTT. Translating it yields CASSLAPPSSSGNTIYF.

This chain connects TRBV9 to TRBJ2-3; unclear D gene. V lost 4 bases, J lost 1 base, and 10 bases lay in between. There are 14 residues in the CDR3. Germline CDR1 is SGDLS and CDR2 is YYNGEE. For the CDR3, the DNA is TGTGCCAGCAGCCCGAACCCTCGCACAGATACGCAGTATTTT. Residues: CASSPNPRTDTQYF.

The V gene is TRBV5-1, the J gene TRBJ1-2; D possibly corresponds to TRBD1 (6 bases). Germline V gene sequence: CDR1 SGHRS, CDR2 YFSETQ. Trimming took 5 bases from V and 6 from J, leaving 17 bases between them. This CDR3 is 14 amino acids long. CDR3 loop: CASSTIGTTDGYTF. CDR3 nucleotide sequence: TGCGCCAGCAGTACTATCGGGACAACGGATGGCTACACCTTC. Full variable domain (remainder filled in from reference TRBV5-1 and TRBJ1-2): KAGVTQTPRYLIKTRGQQVTLSCSPISGHRSVSWYQQTPGQGLQFLFEYFSETQRNKGNFPGRFSGRQFSNSRSEMNVSTLELGDSALYLCASSTIGTTDGYTFGSGTRLTVV.